Shown below are 23 T cell receptor beta chains from a single sample sequenced in a study of STAT5B mutations in CD4+ large granular lymphocyte leukemia. Generated by immunoSEQ multiplex PCR, the TCRdb table keeps only in-frame clones and is missing some. The sample has 30,000 to 40,000 clones; around 85% are singletons. The sample was CD4+ T cells from blood buffy coats. Receptors originate from a human donor in good health.

The chain carries TRBV6-1 and TRBJ1-5; 7 bases are a match to TRBD1. Looked up from germline, CDR1 is MNHNS and CDR2 is SASEGT. The length of the CDR3 is 16 residues. Trimming cost V 2 bases and J 0 bases; bases outside gene matches: 4. The CDR3 sequence: CASSERGQDSNQPQHF. The CDR3 DNA reads TGTGCCAGCAGTGAAAGGGGGCAGGATAGCAATCAGCCCCAGCATTTT.

The chain recombines TRBV5-1 with TRBJ2-7; 11 positions match TRBD2. The V and J ends lost 0 bases and 1 base, in that order; junction bases with no gene match: 0. The CDR3 spans 15 residues. The germline gives CDR1 SGHRS, CDR2 YFSETQ. CDR3 residues: CASSLVAGGSYEQYF. The CDR3 coding sequence is TGCGCCAGCAGCTTGGTAGCGGGAGGGTCCTACGAGCAGTACTTC.

The chain recombines TRBV18 with TRBJ2-1, with 8 bases fitting TRBD2. The V gene end was trimmed by 11 bases and the J gene end by 6 bases; junction bases not matched to a gene: 6. The germline gives CDR1 KGHSH, CDR2 LQKENI. The CDR3 spans 12 residues. The CDR3 nucleotides read TGTGCCGGCGGGGGGCCGGTCAATGAGCAGTTCTTC. Translation gives CAGGGPVNEQFF.

The chain uses TRBV11-3 and TRBJ2-3; maybe TRBD2 (7 bases). With 9 bases removed from V and 4 bases from J, the gap between germline ends came to 14 bases. Looked up from germline, CDR1 is SGHNT and CDR2 is YENEEA. The CDR3 has 13 amino acids. The chain's CDR3 is CASTRGGADTQYF. In DNA, the CDR3 is TGTGCCAGTACTAGGGGGGGCGCAGATACGCAGTATTTT.

The chain joins TRBV5-1 to TRBJ2-5; no clear D gene. Trimming removed 4 bases from V and 2 bases from J, with 15 bases in between. The CDR3 totals 15 residues. The V gene's germline CDR1 is SGHRS and CDR2 YFSETQ. CDR3 bases: TGCGCCAGCAGCAACTCCTTGGGGATTCAAGAGACCCAGTACTTC. This gives the protein CASSNSLGIQETQYF.

The chain is built from TRBV5-4 and TRBJ2-1; D unresolved. The length of the CDR3 is 15 residues. The germline V gene encodes CDR1 SGHNT and CDR2 YYREEE (reference sequence). With 2 bases removed from V and 0 bases from J, the gap between germline ends came to 9 bases. The CDR3 bases are TGTGCCAGCAGCTTAGCCGCAAGCTCCTACAATGAGCAGTTCTTC. This gives the protein CASSLAASSYNEQFF.

The chain recombines TRBV7-2 with TRBJ2-5; 10 bases are a match to TRBD1. Germline V gene lookup returns CDR1 SGHTA and CDR2 FQGNSA. V shed 5 bases and J 4 bases; nucleotides not matched to a gene: 10. The CDR3 is 16 residues long. The CDR3 sequence: CASSASGTGERETQYF. In DNA form, the CDR3 reads TGTGCCAGCAGCGCATCCGGGACAGGGGAGCGAGAGACCCAGTACTTC.

The chain links TRBV5-6 to TRBJ1-5; D is undetermined. This CDR3 region has 12 residues. The V end was cut by 0 bases, the J end by 7 bases, with 5 bases between. The germline V gene encodes CDR1 SGHDT and CDR2 YYEEEE. The CDR3 here is CASSLGQQPQHF. The CDR3 DNA follows: TGTGCCAGCAGCTTGGGGCAGCAGCCCCAGCATTTT.

The J gene is TRBJ2-3, the V gene TRBV18; TRBD2 agrees at 10 bases. The V segment lost 0 bases and the J segment 4 bases; nucleotides outside the gene matches: 4. Germline V gene sequence: CDR1 KGHSH, CDR2 LQKENI. The CDR3 has 16 residues. The CDR3 coding sequence is TGTGCCAGCTCACCACCGAGCGGGAGGGTCGCAGATACGCAGTATTTT. Encoded protein: CASSPPSGRVADTQYF.

V is TRBV29-1 and J is TRBJ2-1; possibly TRBD2 for D (6 bases). Trimming removed 5 bases from V and 5 bases from J, with 13 bases in between. Per the germline V gene, CDR1 is SQVTM and CDR2 is ANQGSEA. The CDR3 runs to 13 residues. CDR3 in DNA: TGCAGCGTTACTGGGGAGGTTAACAATGAGCAGTTCTTC. Protein: CSVTGEVNNEQFF.

V usage is TRBV6-5 and J usage is TRBJ1-1; D is ambiguous. There are 13 residues in the CDR3. Deletions cut 6 bases from V and 5 bases from J, with 13 bases between. Germline V gene data show CDR1 as MNHEY and CDR2 as SVGAGI. The CDR3 coding sequence is TGTGCCAGCAGCCCACCTTCGAGGACTGAAGCTTTCTTT. Translating gives CASSPPSRTEAFF.

This chain links TRBV10-3 with TRBJ1-6, with a tentative D call TRBD1 (6 bases). CDR1 is ENHRY and CDR2 is SYGVKD in the germline V gene. This CDR3 comprises 15 residues. The V end lost 7 bases, the J end lost 10 bases, and 20 bases lay between the germline ends. DNA of the CDR3: TGTGCCATCAACTCAGTGGGGGGCGAGAAATCACCCCTCCACTTT. Translated: CAINSVGGEKSPLHF.

The rearrangement joins TRBV5-6 to TRBJ2-7; 8 positions agree with TRBD2. This CDR3 spans 14 amino acids. The germline CDR1 and CDR2 sequences are SGHDT and YYEEEE. Losses at the gene ends were 4 bases for V and 2 bases for J; bases not matched to a gene: 5. The CDR3 is CASSPTSGPYEQYF. For the CDR3, the DNA is TGTGCCAGCAGCCCTACTAGCGGACCCTACGAGCAGTACTTC.

The chain couples TRBV7-9 to TRBJ2-5, with TRBD2 matching over 9 bases. Germline V CDR1 and CDR2: SEHNR, FQNEAQ (reference sequence). This CDR3 comprises 15 residues. J gave up 5 bases and V 7 bases, and 11 bases lay outside the gene matches. The CDR3 nucleotides are TGTGCCAGCACCCCAGGGGCTAGCGGGATTGAGACCCAGTACTTC. This gives the protein CASTPGASGIETQYF.

The genes are TRBV27 and TRBJ2-7; 11 bases match TRBD2. Per germline, CDR1 MNHEY and CDR2 SMNVEV (reference sequence). Trimming removed 8 bases from V and 4 bases from J; junction bases left unmatched: 4. CDR3 length: 13 amino acids. The CDR3 nucleotides are TGTGCCAGCCGAACTAGCGGGAGATACGAGCAGTACTTC. Encoded protein: CASRTSGRYEQYF.

The genes are TRBV4-3 and TRBJ2-2; 9 positions agree with TRBD1. This CDR3 comprises 16 residues. V trimming: 3 bases; J trimming: 4 bases; junction bases outside the gene matches: 6. The germline V gene encodes CDR1 LGHNA and CDR2 YSLEER. The CDR3 region is CASSHLTGGGTGELFF. Here the CDR3 DNA reads TGCGCCAGCAGCCACCTTACAGGGGGCGGCACCGGGGAGCTGTTTTTT.

The V and J genes are TRBV7-7 and TRBJ1-5, with unresolved D. Germline loops: CDR1 SSHAT, CDR2 FNYEAQ (reference sequence). This CDR3 has 13 amino acids. V was clipped by 5 bases and J by 6 bases, with 11 bases between them. CDR3 coding DNA: TGTGCCAGCAGCCCCTCAAGGGCTCAGCCCCAGCATTTT. Protein: CASSPSRAQPQHF.

The V gene is TRBV10-3, the J gene TRBJ1-5; D remains unclear. Germline V gives CDR1 ENHRY, CDR2 SYGVKD. This CDR3 contains 13 residues. V was shortened by 2 bases and J by 7 bases, with 9 bases between the two germline ends. This chain's CDR3 is CAISEGIEQPQHF. CDR3 DNA sequence: TGTGCCATCAGTGAGGGAATAGAACAGCCCCAGCATTTT.

The chain carries TRBV10-2 and TRBJ1-2; tentative D call: TRBD1 (6 bases). The V gene lost 8 bases and the J gene lost 0 bases, with 19 bases spanning the gap. Germline values: CDR1 WSHSY, CDR2 SAAADI. This CDR3 has 16 amino acids. The CDR3 bases are TGCGCCAGCCTGGACAGCCTTGTTGGATCTAACTATGGCTACACCTTC. It encodes CASLDSLVGSNYGYTF.

This clone was seen once. The chain carries TRBV7-6 and TRBJ1-2; the D is unclear. Germline CDR1 and CDR2: SGHVS and FNYEAQ. CDR3 length: 15 amino acids. Trimming took 4 bases from V and 2 from J, leaving 14 bases between them. CDR3 DNA sequence: TGTGCCAGCAGCTCAAGTGGTAGAAACAACTATGGCTACACCTTC. Translation gives CASSSSGRNNYGYTF.

The rearrangement joins TRBV5-1 to TRBJ1-1, with D unresolved. The CDR3 contains 13 residues. The germline V and J ends were trimmed by 2 bases and 3 bases, with 8 bases remaining between them. Looked up from germline, CDR1 is SGHRS and CDR2 is YFSETQ. Written as DNA, the CDR3 is TGCGCCAGCAGCTTTAAGGCTGACACTGAAGCTTTCTTT. Amino acid sequence: CASSFKADTEAFF.

V gene TRBV19 combines with J gene TRBJ1-6; D gene ambiguous. The V gene lost 8 bases and the J gene lost 6 bases, with 14 bases spanning the gap. The CDR3 contains 14 residues. The germline CDR1 and CDR2 sequences are LNHDA and SQIVND (reference sequence). The CDR3 region has the DNA TGTGCCAGTTCCTCACCGGGTGGTAATTCACCCCTCCACTTT. As protein: CASSSPGGNSPLHF.

A single count supports this clone. DNA of the CDR3: TGTGCCAGCAGTGAAGCGTCATTAGGGCAAGAGACCCAGTACTTC. This encodes CASSEASLGQETQYF. The chain uses TRBV2 and TRBJ2-5; D call uncertain. This CDR3 is built from 15 residues. V was pared by 0 bases and J by 2 bases, with 10 bases between. Germline CDR1 is SNHLY and CDR2 is FYNNEI.